Listed below are T cell receptor beta chains from one sample, sequenced in a study of PD-1 blockade in mismatch repair-deficient tumors. TCRdb's copy holds only in-frame clones and misses some; the assay was immunoSEQ multiplex PCR. This table has more than 20,000 clones, roughly four fifths appearing once. This specimen was peripheral blood, taken 2 weeks after starting pembrolizumab. The receptors derive from an adult with mismatch repair-deficient cancer. Both conserved end residues are part of each CDR3. The order of the fields is clone size, V gene, D gene, J gene, CDR3 protein, CDR3 DNA. D genes are given only for firm matches. Expanded clones are given a class, and other clones once, few, many or no size at all.

>-|TRBV5-1|-|TRBJ2-6
CASSLEVGSGANVLTF
TGCGCCAGCAGCTTGGAAGTGGGCTCTGGGGCCAACGTCCTGACTTTC
>-|TRBV6-5|TRBD1|TRBJ2-3
CASSSETGRTDTQYF
TGTGCCAGCAGTTCCGAGACAGGGCGGACAGATACGCAGTATTTT
>-|TRBV6-1|TRBD1|TRBJ2-1
CAVDRGHEQFF
TGTGCCGTAGACAGGGGGCATGAGCAGTTCTTC
>-|TRBV4-3|-|TRBJ2-4
CASSQQPPLAGVAKNIQYF
TGCGCCAGCAGCCAACAACCCCCTTTGGCAGGGGTGGCCAAAAACATTCAGTACTTC
>-|TRBV4-1|TRBD2|TRBJ2-1
CASSQRVAGDNEQFF
TGCGCCAGCAGCCAAAGAGTAGCGGGAGACAATGAGCAGTTCTTC
>-|TRBV6-1|-|TRBJ2-3
CASREYLSRIADTQYF
TGTGCCAGCAGGGAATATCTTTCCCGAATCGCAGATACGCAGTATTTT
>-|TRBV10-3|-|TRBJ1-3
CAITPSGPSGNTIYF
TGTGCCATCACTCCGTCAGGGCCTTCTGGAAACACCATATATTTT
>-|TRBV6-5|-|TRBJ2-3
CASSYRGSRADTQYF
TGTGCCAGCAGTTATCGAGGGTCTAGGGCAGATACGCAGTATTTT
>-|TRBV18|-|TRBJ2-1
CASSPASVNEQFF
TGTGCCAGCTCACCCGCCTCTGTAAATGAGCAGTTCTTC
>-|TRBV7-2|-|TRBJ2-2
CASSYMNTGELFF
TGTGCCAGCAGTTACATGAACACCGGGGAGCTGTTTTTT
>-|TRBV7-9|-|TRBJ1-4
CASSLIRGRKVPNEKLFF
TGTGCCAGCAGCTTAATAAGGGGACGAAAAGTACCTAATGAAAAACTGTTTTTT
>-|TRBV11-2|TRBD1|TRBJ2-7
CASSLEPGQLYEQYF
TGTGCCAGCAGCTTAGAACCGGGACAGCTCTACGAGCAGTACTTC
>-|TRBV11-1|TRBD1|TRBJ2-6
CASSLTTGGGISGANVLTF
TGTGCCAGCAGCTTAACGACAGGGGGTGGGATCTCTGGGGCCAACGTCCTGACTTTC
>-|TRBV4-1|-|TRBJ2-1
CASSQDNPSNEQFF
TGCGCCAGCAGCCAAGATAATCCAAGCAATGAGCAGTTCTTC
>once|TRBV5-1|-|TRBJ2-7
CASSSRSGRDFTARDEQYF
TGCGCCAGCAGCTCCCGATCGGGACGGGACTTTACTGCGCGGGACGAGCAGTACTTC
>once|TRBV7-2|TRBD1|TRBJ1-1
CASSLGGQLNTEAFF
TGTGCCAGCAGCTTAGGGGGACAGCTTAACACTGAAGCTTTCTTT
>once|TRBV7-2|-|TRBJ2-1
CASSFYNEQFF
TGTGCCAGCAGCTTCTACAATGAGCAGTTCTTC
>-|TRBV28|TRBD2|TRBJ2-7
CASCPSGTSYEQYF
TGTGCCAGCTGTCCTAGCGGGACTTCCTACGAGCAGTACTTC
>-|TRBV4-3|TRBD1|TRBJ2-1
CASSQDFCKVSGTGCYNEQFF
TGCGCCAGCAGCCAAGATTTCTGTAAGGTCTCCGGGACAGGTTGCTACAATGAGCAGTTCTTC
>-|TRBV27|-|TRBJ2-3
CASSLIGEIADTQYF
TGTGCCAGCAGTTTAATCGGGGAAATCGCAGATACGCAGTATTTT